The rows below give T cell receptor beta chains drawn from one sample of a study of blood T cells in healthy people across ages. TCRdb itself ran the 5' RACE reads through MiXCR, one entry per CDR3 protein. The sample holds 550,000 to 750,000 distinct CDR3 sequences; 21% are singletons and the top ten take 3% to 4.5%. The material sequenced was blood. Every receptor here comes from a man between 65 and 80 years old in good health. The conserved cysteine and the conserved F or W are not part of the CDR3 here. Each record gives: V gene, CDR3 protein.

>TRBV7-9
ASTLAGGPTDTQY
>TRBV11-2
ASSLLEGRGEKLF
>TRBV2
ASRAGGWEPSYEQY
>TRBV7-2
ASSVSFDSSSHEQY
>TRBV28
ASSGTSVTDTQY
>TRBV27
ASSAVYSYEQY
>TRBV5-1
ASSLKTVDNEQF
>TRBV7-9
ASSPGTGTQETQY
>TRBV2
ASSERLAAGEQY
>TRBV18
ASSPNRQETQY
>TRBV29-1
SGWVNEQF
>TRBV5-8
ATSDLGELF
>TRBV5-1
ASSSGRVGAGNEQF
>TRBV20-1
SVGQGATDTQY
>TRBV11-2
ASSPSPGNTGELF
>TRBV20-1
SARVGRYEQY
>TRBV20-1
SAPGLAGVSYEQF
>TRBV10-3
AISERGAGDTQY
>TRBV11-3
ASSKRGGTYEQY
>TRBV7-9
ASSSRVAAVYEQY
>TRBV29-1
SVEVVLTGEQF
>TRBV20-1
SALSSGQGADTQY
>TRBV7-8
ATGRDLTNTGELF
>TRBV6-5
ASSSSTGTNSPLH
>TRBV5-6
ASSFLTGTYEQY
>TRBV7-9
ASSIGTGETQY
>TRBV7-9
ASSSRRGGRQETQY
>TRBV7-9
ASSYGQGNEKLF
>TRBV20-1
SARDEDRGGGDTQY
>TRBV7-2
ASSLTGTDAVQAF
>TRBV3-1
ASSQYYPGTTSYEQY
>TRBV4-2
ASWPGTSGMSSYNEQF
>TRBV5-4
ASSSGQLPYNEQF
>TRBV7-9
ASSFQTGAGADT
>TRBV20-1
SARDSTASTDTQY
>TRBV20-1
SARGGTGTEAYEQY
>TRBV7-2
ASSLAGFVSETQY
>TRBV6-1
ASRTGGWDSQPQH
>TRBV5-1
ASSSDRELYEQY
>TRBV29-1
SGRDMRSEAF
>TRBV19
ASSTRFEGPLNTEAF
>TRBV18
ASSRGEGNTIY
>TRBV29-1
SVSFFKGGPSYEQC
>TRBV2
ASGQGPDTQY
>TRBV6-2/TRBV6-3
AGSPYSYGYT
>TRBV5-1
ASKRSSGPQETQY
>TRBV5-1
ASSLEGNGYNEQF
>TRBV20-1
SARDGDVSSYDEQF
>TRBV12-3/TRBV12-4
ASRAGSRSGANVLT
>TRBV4-1
ASSQLGPYEQY
>TRBV6-1
ASSVLAGVQETQY
>TRBV9
ASSGTGGDETQY
>TRBV20-1
SAGGKKEQPQH
>TRBV7-8
ASGEGETQY
>TRBV11-1
ASSSGQGANGELF
>TRBV2
ASSEDLTGNTEAF
>TRBV28
ASQKGTSGSEETQY
>TRBV3-1
ASSQDLARGEQF
>TRBV20-1
SGERGTGNTEAF
>TRBV30
AWSLGSYEQY